A single sample is the source of the 21 T cell receptor beta chains below, sequenced in a study of CD8+CD57+ T cells in acquired aplastic anemia. CD8+CD57+ cell expansion had been shown by flow cytometry in patients chosen for sequencing. Genomic DNA served as template for TCR beta VDJ and CDR3 profiling. TCRdb analysed the reads with MiXCR anew, one entry per CDR3 protein. The sample lists 150,000 to 200,000 distinct CDR3 sequences, 40% to 55% seen once, with over 7.5% in the top ten. Source material: sorted CD4+, CD8+, or CD8+CD57+ T cells (not recorded which) from PBMCs. The receptors were sampled from a human donor with aplastic anemia.

This clonotype has a count of ten or more. This chain joins TRBV5-6 and TRBJ2-3, with D tentatively TRBD2 (5 bases). Trimming took off 5 bases at V and 0 bases at J, with 13 bases between the two ends. Germline V CDR1 and CDR2: SGHDT, YYEEEE. The CDR3 contains 15 residues. The CDR3 nucleotides read TGTGCCAGCAGTGGACTGGCAGGTAGCACAGATACGCAGTATTTT. It codes for CASSGLAGSTDTQYF.

The chain has TRBV24-1 and TRBJ2-1, with TRBD2 matching over 12 bases. CDR1 and CDR2 from the germline V gene are KGHDR and SFDVKD. V lost 3 bases, J lost 6 bases, and 5 bases stayed unmatched. The CDR3 is 16 amino acids. The CDR3 sequence is CATSDRLAGGSNEQFF. In DNA form, the CDR3 reads TGTGCCACCAGTGATCGCCTAGCGGGAGGGAGCAATGAGCAGTTCTTC.

This clonotype was observed once. This may be a read error, as it is one base from a much larger clone. This chain connects TRBV5-1 to TRBJ2-1; D is undetermined. The CDR3 loop spans 16 amino acids. Germline CDR1 is SGHRS and CDR2 is YFSETQ. DNA for the CDR3: TGCACCAGCAGCTTGGGTGGATGGAGCTCCTACAATGAGCAGTTCTTC. Protein: CTSSLGGWSSYNEQFF.

On this clonotype itself: Given a much more abundant clone one base away, this may be a read error. This chain joins TRBV7-6 and TRBJ2-7; D gene ambiguous. Germline CDR1 SGHVS, CDR2 FNYEAQ. This CDR3 contains 14 residues. V was pared by 5 bases and J by 0 bases, with 11 bases between. CDR3 nucleotide sequence: TGTGCCAGCAGCATTAGTGGCTTCTCCTACGAGCAGTACTTC. It specifies CASSISGFSYEQYF.

The chain combines TRBV19 with TRBJ2-1, with D tentatively TRBD1 (5 bases). V shed 5 bases and J shed 0 bases, with 11 bases lying between them. This CDR3 is 15 amino acids long. Germline lookup yields CDR1 LNHDA and CDR2 SQIVND (reference sequence). In nucleotides, the CDR3 is TGTGCCAGTAGTGCGCGACAGAGCTCCTACAATGAGCAGTTCTTC. Its translation: CASSARQSSYNEQFF.

The chain has TRBV5-1 and TRBJ2-3; weak D call: TRBD1 (6 bases). Germline values: CDR1 SGHRS, CDR2 YFSETQ. The CDR3 contains 16 residues. Trimming removed 0 bases at V and 1 base at J, with 12 bases between. CDR3 amino acids: CASSLAINRGTDTQYF. In DNA form, the CDR3 reads TGCGCCAGCAGCTTGGCCATAAACAGGGGCACAGATACGCAGTATTTT.

Of note for this clonotype: Its ends do not fully match the called genes, so a read error is possible. The V call is TRBV7-2, the J call TRBJ2-7; 9 bases match TRBD1. Per germline, CDR1 SGHTA and CDR2 FQGNSA. This CDR3 contains 15 residues. The DNA of the CDR3 is TGTGCCAGCAGCTTAGTAGGGACAGGGATCTACGACCAGTACTTC. Translating gives CASSLVGTGIYDQYF.

This sequence joins TRBV6-5 and TRBJ1-5; no reliable D call. Trimming removed 7 bases from V and 4 bases from J, with 14 bases in between. The length of the CDR3 is 14 residues. From germline, CDR1 is MNHEY and CDR2 SVGAGI. CDR3 protein: CASIFNGQNQPQHF. The CDR3 nucleotides are TGTGCCAGCATTTTCAACGGGCAAAATCAGCCCCAGCATTTT.

The chain employs TRBV11-1 and TRBJ2-2; 9 bases line up with TRBD1. The CDR3 sequence is 18 residues long. The V gene's germline CDR1 is SGHAT and CDR2 FQDESV (reference sequence). The J segment lost 4 bases and the V segment lost 5 bases, leaving 14 bases of the junction unmatched. Written as DNA, the CDR3 is TGTGCCAGCAGCGATACAACACCGGGACAGGGACGCACCGGGGAGCTGTTTTTT. As protein: CASSDTTPGQGRTGELFF.

The chain uses TRBV6-2 or TRBV6-3 and TRBJ1-3; no reliable D call. CDR3 length: 18 residues. Trimming stripped 6 bases from V and 0 bases from J, with 21 bases between. The V gene's germline CDR1 is MNHEY and CDR2 SVGEGT. This CDR3 reads CASRQRTRRTNSGNTIYF. CDR3 sequence (DNA): TGTGCCAGCAGACAAAGGACGAGACGAACAAACTCTGGAAACACCATATATTTT.

This chain uses TRBV10-3 with TRBJ2-7; 7 bases are a match to TRBD1. Germline CDR1 is ENHRY and CDR2 is SYGVKD. The V segment lost 7 bases and the J segment 5 bases; nucleotides outside the gene matches: 8. The CDR3 has 13 amino acids. The CDR3 DNA sequence: TGTGCCATCATGAGGGGGCTCTTGGACGAGCAGTACTTC. Its protein product is CAIMRGLLDEQYF.

The chain joins TRBV19 to TRBJ1-1; no definite D call. Germline CDR1 is LNHDA and CDR2 is SQIVND (reference sequence). The CDR3 loop spans 12 amino acids. V was shortened by 6 bases and J by 1 base, with 6 bases between the two germline ends. The CDR3 nucleotides are TGTGCCAGTAGATCTCGGAACACTGAAGCTTTCTTT. As protein: CASRSRNTEAFF.

The chain employs TRBV25-1 and TRBJ1-1; the D gene is possibly TRBD1 (5 bases). The CDR3 has 14 residues. Germline values: CDR1 MGHDK, CDR2 SYGVNS. V shed 4 bases and J shed 1 base, with 10 bases lying between them. The CDR3, as DNA: TGTGCCAGCAGTGTGGGACGGACGAACACTGAAGCTTTCTTT. Its translation: CASSVGRTNTEAFF.

There are a few counts of this clonotype. At one of its ends the junction is not consistent with the germline gene, which may arise from a read error. This sequence joins TRBV24-1 and TRBJ2-3; 8 bases align to TRBD1. CDR3 length: 15 amino acids. Germline values: CDR1 KGHDR, CDR2 SFDVKD. The CDR3: CASSEQGGGTDTQYF. The CDR3 DNA sequence: TGTGCCAGCAGTGAACAGGGGGGTGGCACAGATACGCAGTATTTT.

Details on this clonotype: A much larger clone lies one base from this, so it may be a read error. The chain recombines TRBV19 with TRBJ1-1; 7 bases match TRBD1. The germline V gene encodes CDR1 LNHDA and CDR2 SQIVND (reference sequence). This CDR3 region has 14 residues. Here the CDR3 DNA reads TGTGCCAGTAGTATGTCAGGGGGTAACACTGAAGCTCTCTTT. Protein sequence: CASSMSGGNTEALF.

A few counts support this clonotype. The rearrangement uses TRBV2 and TRBJ1-5; no reliable D call. The V and J ends lost 6 bases and 0 bases respectively, with 12 bases between them. CDR1 is SNHLY, CDR2 FYNNEI, per germline. This CDR3 contains 15 residues. CDR3 protein: CASRGIAYSNQPQHF. CDR3 bases: TGTGCCAGCAGAGGAATAGCCTATAGCAATCAGCCCCAGCATTTT.

This rearrangement joins TRBV19 to TRBJ1-2; D not certain. The CDR3 loop spans 13 amino acids. Germline loops: CDR1 LNHDA, CDR2 SQIVND (reference sequence). V gave up 0 bases and J gave up 3 bases, with 5 bases separating them. The CDR3 DNA follows: TGTGCCAGTAGTATAGACGGGTACTATGGCTACACCTTC. Its translation: CASSIDGYYGYTF.

V usage is TRBV20-1 and J usage is TRBJ2-3; 7 bases fit TRBD2. The CDR3 extends over 11 amino acids. Looked up from germline, CDR1 is DFQATT and CDR2 is SNEGSKA (reference sequence). With V trimmed by 3 bases and J by 14 bases, 8 bases remained unmatched. Here the CDR3 reads CSASYAGVGYF. CDR3 bases: TGCAGTGCTAGTTACGCGGGAGTGGGGTATTTT.

This clonotype was seen at least ten times. The CDR3 region has the DNA TGTGCCAGCAGCTTGAGGACTAGCGGTATCTCCTACGAGCAGTACTTC. It specifies CASSLRTSGISYEQYF. The chain joins TRBV7-2 to TRBJ2-7; 10 nucleotides agree with TRBD2. Germline V CDR1 and CDR2: SGHTA, FQGNSA. The junction had 5 bases not matched to a gene; V was cut back by 3 bases and J by 0 bases. The CDR3 loop spans 16 amino acids.

This clonotype occurred once. The chain combines TRBV9 with TRBJ2-7; perhaps D is TRBD1 or TRBD2 (6 bases each). The CDR3 loop spans 15 amino acids. CDR1 and CDR2 from the germline V gene are SGDLS and YYNGEE. The germline V and J ends were trimmed by 2 bases and 2 bases, with 14 bases remaining between them. CDR3 amino acids: CASSVGGLQTYEQYF. The CDR3 coding sequence is TGTGCCAGCAGCGTCGGGGGCCTTCAAACCTACGAGCAGTACTTC.

The chain combines TRBV2 with TRBJ1-2; tentative D call: TRBD1 (6 bases). Trimming removed 3 bases from V and 9 bases from J, with 17 bases in between. Germline V CDR1 and CDR2: SNHLY, FYNNEI. This CDR3 region has 14 residues. Here the CDR3 DNA reads TGTGCCAGCAGTGACGCGACAGGTCGAATGAGCTACACCTTC. Protein sequence: CASSDATGRMSYTF.